This T cell receptor beta chain was profiled in a study of yellow fever vaccine responses in identical twins. Findings of the study overall: Reports say the vaccine T cell response in twins looked partly convergent and partly personalized.

Points on this clonotype: Its target is unknown.

TCRdb redid the calling of the RT-PCR reads with MiXCR, one entry per CDR3 protein. The top ten hold around a tenth of the sample, which has approximately 2,500 distinct CDR3 sequences, almost 85% seen once. This CDR3 comprises 14 residues. Trimming removed 0 bases at V and 1 base at J, with 7 bases between. CDR1 is MNHEY, CDR2 SVGEGT, per germline. This chain links TRBV6-2 or TRBV6-3 with TRBJ2-7, with D possibly being TRBD2 (6 bases). The TCR comes from a female donor who received the yellow fever vaccine. The sample was T cells from blood (PBMCs), unsorted or a sorted subset (not recorded which), taken before or after yellow fever vaccination (not recorded which). CDR3 bases: TGTGCCAGCAGTTACTCGGAGGGATCCTACGAGCAGTACTTC. This translates into CASSYSEGSYEQYF.